Following are 13 T cell receptor beta chains from one sample sequenced in a study of Tregs in tolerant kidney transplant recipients. Only in-frame clones appear in the TCRdb table, and some are missing; sequencing was by immunoSEQ multiplex PCR. There are about 8,600 clones in the sample; approximately 46% occur only once, and roughly 5.7% lies in the top ten. No antigen has been assigned to these receptors. Sequenced material: CD4+ T cells from blood cultured with allogeneic cells. These receptors came from a human donor in good health.

The genes are TRBV11-3 and TRBJ1-1; the D gene is possibly TRBD1 (6 bases). Germline CDR1 and CDR2: SGHNT and YENEEA. Trimming left V 1 base short and J 5 bases short, with 14 bases between. CDR3 size: 15 residues. CDR3 coding DNA: TGTGCCAGCAGCTTAGTAGGCAGGGGCAGAACTGAAGCTTTCTTT. Its translation: CASSLVGRGRTEAFF.

A few counts support this clone. Additional DNA sequences in this sample encode the identical CDR3. CDR3: CASSLRRSGTGVRYEQYF. In DNA form, the CDR3 reads TGTGCCAGCAGTTTACGGCGATCGGGGACAGGGGTGCGGTACGAGCAGTACTTC. This sequence joins TRBV27 and TRBJ2-7; TRBD1 matches 10 bases. The V and J ends lost 2 bases and 4 bases, in that order; junction bases with no gene match: 14. CDR1 and CDR2 from the germline V gene are MNHEY and SMNVEV (reference sequence). This CDR3 comprises 18 residues.

This clone has ten or more counts. The genes are TRBV2 and TRBJ2-7; 7 bases align to TRBD1. The CDR3 has 13 residues. The J segment lost 1 base and the V segment lost 5 bases, leaving 2 bases of the junction unmatched. The germline CDR1 and CDR2 sequences are SNHLY and FYNNEI. This CDR3 reads CASSRQGSYEQYF. CDR3 DNA sequence: TGTGCCAGCAGTAGACAGGGTTCCTACGAGCAGTACTTC.

Of note for this clone: An end of the junction does not agree with germline; a read error may underlie this. The rearrangement uses TRBV6-1 and TRBJ2-1; 8 bases match TRBD1. This CDR3 contains 16 residues. The germline CDR1 and CDR2 sequences are MNHNS and SASEGT. The CDR3 nucleotides are TGTGCCATCAGTGAGTTGACAGGGGCCAGGTGGAATGAGCAGTTCTTC. The encoded protein is CAISELTGARWNEQFF.

The chain joins TRBV7-9 to TRBJ2-7, with 7 bases matching TRBD1. J was trimmed by 5 bases and V by 6 bases; bases with no gene match: 22. The CDR3 consists of 18 residues. Germline CDR1 and CDR2: SEHNR and FQNEAQ (reference sequence). CDR3: CASRRARIKQGSDDEQYF. CDR3 DNA sequence: TGTGCCAGCAGGCGCGCCCGTATCAAACAGGGGTCTGACGACGAGCAGTACTTC.

This clone has only a few counts. The chain joins TRBV5-4 to TRBJ2-1, with 8 bases aligning to TRBD2. V lost 4 bases and J lost 7; bases outside the gene matches: 16. CDR1 is SGHNT, CDR2 YYREEE, per germline (reference sequence). CDR3 size: 17 residues. CDR3 bases: TGTGCCAGCAGCAGCCGGGTTTTCAGCGGGAGACGGAATGAGCAGTTCTTC. It encodes CASSSRVFSGRRNEQFF.

The chain combines TRBV7-2 with TRBJ1-1, with 7 bases identical to TRBD1. This CDR3 has 15 amino acids. V dropped 5 bases and J dropped 7; count of bases not matched to a gene: 13. From germline, CDR1 is SGHTA and CDR2 FQGNSA. The CDR3 reads CASSLSGAGGFEAFF. The CDR3 nucleotides are TGTGCCAGCAGCCTCTCCGGGGCAGGGGGTTTTGAAGCTTTCTTT. The full variable domain, completed using reference TRBV7-2 and TRBJ1-1, is GAGVSQSPSNKVTEKGKDVELRCDPISGHTALYWYRQSLGQGLEFLIYFQGNSAPDKSGLPSDRFSAERTGGSVSTLTIQRTQQEDSAVYLCASSLSGAGGFEAFFGQGTRLTVV.

The CDR3 sequence is CASSYNDRVLGYTF. The CDR3 coding sequence is TGTGCCAGCAGTTACAATGACAGGGTCCTGGGCTACACCTTC. V gene TRBV6-5 combines with J gene TRBJ1-2; the match to TRBD1 covers 7 bases. The V and J ends lost 2 bases and 8 bases, in that order; junction bases with no gene match: 8. CDR1 and CDR2 (germline): MNHEY, SVGAGI. CDR3 length: 14 residues.

The chain couples TRBV11-2 to TRBJ2-3; no reliable D call. Germline V gene lookup returns CDR1 SGHAT and CDR2 FQNNGV. V was pared by 1 base and J by 5 bases, with 1 base between. CDR3 length: 11 amino acids. CDR3 sequence (DNA): TGTGCCAGCAGCTTAGTAGATACGCAGTATTTT. It codes for CASSLVDTQYF. Based on the CDR3 plus reference TRBV11-2 and TRBJ2-3, the full variable domain is EAGVAQSPRYKIIEKRQSVAFWCNPISGHATLYWYQQILGQGPKLLIQFQNNGVVDDSQLPKDRFSAERLKGVDSTLKIQPAKLEDSAVYLCASSLVDTQYFGPGTRLTVL.

This clone was recorded a few times. The V call is TRBV11-2, the J call TRBJ2-7; TRBD2 is a possible D gene (6 bases). There are 14 residues in the CDR3. Trimming removed 1 base from V and 7 bases from J, with 14 bases in between. Germline lookup yields CDR1 SGHAT and CDR2 FQNNGV. CDR3: CASSLGGTPWEQYF. The DNA for the CDR3 is TGTGCCAGCAGCTTAGGCGGGACTCCTTGGGAGCAGTACTTC.

The chain is built from TRBV11-3 and TRBJ2-7, with TRBD2 matching 9 bases. V lost 8 bases and J lost 1; bases outside the gene matches: 6. There are 14 residues in the CDR3. Germline values: CDR1 SGHNT, CDR2 YENEEA. CDR3 sequence: CASPGTSLSYEQYF. DNA for the CDR3: TGTGCCAGCCCCGGGACTAGCTTATCCTACGAGCAGTACTTC.

This chain uses TRBV10-3 with TRBJ2-4; D gene uncertain. CDR1 and CDR2 (germline): ENHRY, SYGVKD. Trimming pared 6 bases from V and 9 bases from J, leaving 9 bases between. The CDR3 runs to 11 residues. CDR3 nucleotides: TGTGCCATCAGGGGTGACGCCATTCAGTACTTC. This codes for CAIRGDAIQYF.

This chain links TRBV4-2 with TRBJ2-7; the D is unclear. V lost 5 bases and J 8 bases, leaving 16 bases between the germline ends. CDR1 and CDR2 (germline): LGHNA, YNFKEQ. The CDR3 consists of 13 residues. CDR3 residues: CASSLDGGLQQYF. The DNA of the CDR3 is TGTGCCAGCAGCTTAGATGGTGGCTTGCAGCAGTACTTC.